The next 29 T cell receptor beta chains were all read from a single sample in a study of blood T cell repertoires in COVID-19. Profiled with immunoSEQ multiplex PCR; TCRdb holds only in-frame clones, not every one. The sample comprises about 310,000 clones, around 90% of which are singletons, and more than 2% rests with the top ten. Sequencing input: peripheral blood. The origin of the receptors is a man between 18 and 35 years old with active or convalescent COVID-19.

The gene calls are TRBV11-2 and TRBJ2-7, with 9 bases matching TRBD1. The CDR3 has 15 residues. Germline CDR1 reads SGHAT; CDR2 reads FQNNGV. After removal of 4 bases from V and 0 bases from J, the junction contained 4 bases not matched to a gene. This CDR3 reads CASSSGTGYSYEQYF. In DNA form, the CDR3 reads TGTGCCAGCAGCTCCGGGACAGGGTACTCCTACGAGCAGTACTTC.

The CDR3, as DNA: TGTGCCAGCAGCTACACCAGGGTGCCAGATACGCAGTATTTT. It yields the protein CASSYTRVPDTQYF. The chain has TRBV7-2 and TRBJ2-3; tentatively, D is TRBD1 (5 bases). CDR3 length equals 14 residues. CDR1 and CDR2 (germline): SGHTA, FQGNSA. V lost 4 bases to trimming and J lost 4 bases, with 12 bases between them.

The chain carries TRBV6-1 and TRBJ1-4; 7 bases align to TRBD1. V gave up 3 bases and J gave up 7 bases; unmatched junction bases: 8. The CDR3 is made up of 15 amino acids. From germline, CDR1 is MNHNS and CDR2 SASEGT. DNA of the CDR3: TGTGCCAGCAGTGATTTTCGGCAGGGGGGTGAAAAACTGTTTTTT. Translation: CASSDFRQGGEKLFF.

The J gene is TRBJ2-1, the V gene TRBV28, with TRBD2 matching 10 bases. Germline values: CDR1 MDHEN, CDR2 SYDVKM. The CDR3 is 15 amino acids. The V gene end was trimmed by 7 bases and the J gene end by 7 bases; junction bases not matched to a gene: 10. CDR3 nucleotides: TGTGCCAGCACTCATTCTAGCGGGAGACGGAATGAGCAGTTCTTC. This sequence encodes CASTHSSGRRNEQFF. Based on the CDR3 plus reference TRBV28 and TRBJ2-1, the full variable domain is DVKVTQSSRYLVKRTGEKVFLECVQDMDHENMFWYRQDPGLGLRLIYFSYDVKMKEKGDIPEGYSVSREKKERFSLILESASTNQTSMYLCASTHSSGRRNEQFFGPGTRLTVL.

The CDR3 coding sequence is TGTGCCAGCAGTTACACAAAGACATACAATGAGCAGTTCTTC. Translation: CASSYTKTYNEQFF. The J gene is TRBJ2-1, the V gene TRBV6-2 or TRBV6-3, with D hard to call. This CDR3 spans 14 amino acids. From germline, CDR1 is MNHEY and CDR2 SVGEGT. With 2 bases removed from V and 4 bases from J, the gap between germline ends came to 9 bases.

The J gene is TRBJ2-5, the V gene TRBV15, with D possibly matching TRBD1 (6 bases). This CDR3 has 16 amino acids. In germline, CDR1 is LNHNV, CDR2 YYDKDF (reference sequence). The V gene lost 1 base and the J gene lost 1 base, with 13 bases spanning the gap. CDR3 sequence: CATSRAPGDTQETQYF. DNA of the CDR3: TGTGCCACCAGCAGAGCCCCCGGGGACACCCAAGAGACCCAGTACTTC.

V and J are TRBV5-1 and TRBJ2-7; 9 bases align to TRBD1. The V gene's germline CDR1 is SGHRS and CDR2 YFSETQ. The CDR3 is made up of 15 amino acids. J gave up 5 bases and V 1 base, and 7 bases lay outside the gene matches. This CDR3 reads CASSLSGQGVHEQYF. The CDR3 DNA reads TGCGCCAGCAGCTTGTCGGGACAGGGAGTTCACGAGCAGTACTTC.

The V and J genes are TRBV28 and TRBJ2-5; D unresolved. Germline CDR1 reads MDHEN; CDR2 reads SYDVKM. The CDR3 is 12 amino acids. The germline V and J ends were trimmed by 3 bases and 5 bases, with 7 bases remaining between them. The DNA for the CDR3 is TGTGCCAGCAGTTTTAGGCGGGAGACCCAGTACTTC. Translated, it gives CASSFRRETQYF.

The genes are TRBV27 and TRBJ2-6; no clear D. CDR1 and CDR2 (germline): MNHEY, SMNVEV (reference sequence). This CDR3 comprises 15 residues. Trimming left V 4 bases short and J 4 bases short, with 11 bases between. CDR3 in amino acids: CASSSGVTGANVLTF. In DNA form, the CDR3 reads TGTGCCAGCAGTTCTGGTGTGACAGGGGCCAACGTCCTGACTTTC.

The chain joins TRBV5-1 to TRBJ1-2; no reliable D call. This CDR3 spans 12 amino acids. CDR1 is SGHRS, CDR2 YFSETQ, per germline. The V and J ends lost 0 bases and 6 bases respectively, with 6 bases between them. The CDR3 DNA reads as TGCGCCAGCAGCTTGGACCACAATGGCTACACCTTC. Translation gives CASSLDHNGYTF. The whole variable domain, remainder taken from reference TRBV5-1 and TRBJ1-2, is KAGVTQTPRYLIKTRGQQVTLSCSPISGHRSVSWYQQTPGQGLQFLFEYFSETQRNKGNFPGRFSGRQFSNSRSEMNVSTLELGDSALYLCASSLDHNGYTFGSGTRLTVV.

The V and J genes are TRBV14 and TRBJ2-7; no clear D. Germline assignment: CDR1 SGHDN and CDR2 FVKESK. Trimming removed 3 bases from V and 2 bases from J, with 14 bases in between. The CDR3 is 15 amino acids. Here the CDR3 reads CASSHHGWSTYEQYF. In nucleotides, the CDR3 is TGTGCCAGCAGCCACCACGGTTGGAGCACCTACGAGCAGTACTTC. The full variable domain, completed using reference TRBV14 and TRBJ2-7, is EAGVTQFPSHSVIEKGQTVTLRCDPISGHDNLYWYRRVMGKEIKFLLHFVKESKQDESGMPNNRFLAERTGGTYSTLKVQPAELEDSGVYFCASSHHGWSTYEQYFGPGTRLTVT.

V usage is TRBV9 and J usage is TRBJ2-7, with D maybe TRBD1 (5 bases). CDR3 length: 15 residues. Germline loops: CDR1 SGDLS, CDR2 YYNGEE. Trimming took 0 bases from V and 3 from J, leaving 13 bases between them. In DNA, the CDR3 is TGTGCCAGCAGCGTAGGTCAGGGTGGCTACTACGAGCAGTACTTC. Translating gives CASSVGQGGYYEQYF.

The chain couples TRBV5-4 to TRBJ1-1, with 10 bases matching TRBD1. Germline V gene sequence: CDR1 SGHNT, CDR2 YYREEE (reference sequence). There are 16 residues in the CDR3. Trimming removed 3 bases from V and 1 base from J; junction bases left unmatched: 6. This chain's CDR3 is CASSSWDRGGNTEAFF. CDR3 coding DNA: TGTGCCAGCAGCTCCTGGGACAGGGGAGGGAACACTGAAGCTTTCTTT.

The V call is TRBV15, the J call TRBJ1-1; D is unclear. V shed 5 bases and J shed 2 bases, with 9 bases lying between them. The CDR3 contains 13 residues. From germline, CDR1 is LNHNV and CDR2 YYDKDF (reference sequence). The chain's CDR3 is CATSVILNTEAFF. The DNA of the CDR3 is TGTGCCACCAGCGTTATCCTTAACACTGAAGCTTTCTTT.

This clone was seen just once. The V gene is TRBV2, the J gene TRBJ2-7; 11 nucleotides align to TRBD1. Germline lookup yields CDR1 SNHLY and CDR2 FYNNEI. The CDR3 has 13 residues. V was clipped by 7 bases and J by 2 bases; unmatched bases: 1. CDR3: CASKGQGAYEQYF. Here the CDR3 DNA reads TGTGCCAGCAAGGGACAGGGGGCCTACGAGCAGTACTTC. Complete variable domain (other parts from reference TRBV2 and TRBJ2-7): EPEVTQTPSHQVTQMGQEVILRCVPISNHLYFYWYRQILGQKVEFLVSFYNNEISEKSEIFDDQFSVERPDGSNFTLKIRSTKLEDSAMYFCASKGQGAYEQYFGPGTRLTVT.

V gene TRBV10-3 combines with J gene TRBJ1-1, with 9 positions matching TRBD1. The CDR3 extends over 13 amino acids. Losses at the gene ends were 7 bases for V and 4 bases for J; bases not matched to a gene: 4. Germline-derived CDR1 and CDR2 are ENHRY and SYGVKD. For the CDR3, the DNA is TGTGCCATCATGGGACAGGGCCGCACTGAAGCTTTCTTT. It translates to CAIMGQGRTEAFF.

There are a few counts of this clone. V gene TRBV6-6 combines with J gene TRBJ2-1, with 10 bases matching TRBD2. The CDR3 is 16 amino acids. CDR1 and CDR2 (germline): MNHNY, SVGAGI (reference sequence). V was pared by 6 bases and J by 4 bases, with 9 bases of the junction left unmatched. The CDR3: CASSPTSGTIYNEQFF. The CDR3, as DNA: TGTGCCAGCAGCCCCACTAGCGGGACCATATACAATGAGCAGTTCTTC.

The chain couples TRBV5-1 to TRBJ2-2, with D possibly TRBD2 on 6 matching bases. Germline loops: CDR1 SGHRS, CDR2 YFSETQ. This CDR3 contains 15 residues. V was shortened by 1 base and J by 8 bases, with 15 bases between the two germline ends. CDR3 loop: CASSLLQGSGGELFF. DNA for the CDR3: TGCGCCAGCAGCTTGTTGCAGGGTAGCGGAGGGGAGCTGTTTTTT.

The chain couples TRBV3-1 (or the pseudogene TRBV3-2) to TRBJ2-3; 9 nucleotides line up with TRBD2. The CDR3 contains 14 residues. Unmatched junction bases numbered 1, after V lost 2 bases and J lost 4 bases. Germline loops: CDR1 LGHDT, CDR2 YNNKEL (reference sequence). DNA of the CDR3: TGTGCCAGCAGCCAATGGACTAGCGCAGATACGCAGTATTTT. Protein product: CASSQWTSADTQYF.

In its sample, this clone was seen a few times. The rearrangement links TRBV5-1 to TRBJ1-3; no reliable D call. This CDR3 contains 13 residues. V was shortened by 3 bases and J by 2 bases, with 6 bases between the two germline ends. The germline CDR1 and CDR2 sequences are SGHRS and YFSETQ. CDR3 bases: TGCGCCAGCAGCTCCGACACTGGAAACACCATATATTTT. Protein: CASSSDTGNTIYF.

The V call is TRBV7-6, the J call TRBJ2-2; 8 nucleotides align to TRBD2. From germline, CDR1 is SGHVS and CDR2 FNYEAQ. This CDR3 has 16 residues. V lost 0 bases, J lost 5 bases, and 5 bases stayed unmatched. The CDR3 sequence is CASSLAFGTRTGELFF. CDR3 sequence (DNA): TGTGCCAGCAGCTTAGCCTTTGGGACTAGGACCGGGGAGCTGTTTTTT.

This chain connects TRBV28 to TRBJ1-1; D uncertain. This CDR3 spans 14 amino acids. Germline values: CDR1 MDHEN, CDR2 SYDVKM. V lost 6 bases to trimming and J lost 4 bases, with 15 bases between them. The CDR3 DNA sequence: TGTGCCAGCAGCCCCCGCTCGCTCGGCACTGAAGCTTTCTTT. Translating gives CASSPRSLGTEAFF.

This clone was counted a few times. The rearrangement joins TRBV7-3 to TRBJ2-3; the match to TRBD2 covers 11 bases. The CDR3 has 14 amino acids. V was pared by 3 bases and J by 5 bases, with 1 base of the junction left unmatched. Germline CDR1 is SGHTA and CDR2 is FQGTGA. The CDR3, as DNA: TGTGCCAGCAGCTTTGGACTAGCGGGAGATACGCAGTATTTT. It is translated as CASSFGLAGDTQYF.

For the CDR3, the DNA is TGTGCCAGCAGCTCAGCGGGTGGGGAGCCCCAGCATTTT. Residues: CASSSAGGEPQHF. This rearrangement joins TRBV13 to TRBJ1-5; D is ambiguous. Trimming took 4 bases from V and 8 from J, leaving 12 bases between them. There are 13 residues in the CDR3. CDR1 PRHDT and CDR2 FYEKMQ come from the germline V gene (reference sequence).

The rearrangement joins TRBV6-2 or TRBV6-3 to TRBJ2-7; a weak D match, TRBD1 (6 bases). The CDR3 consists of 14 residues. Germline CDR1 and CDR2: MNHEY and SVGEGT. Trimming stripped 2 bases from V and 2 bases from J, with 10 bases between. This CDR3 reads CASSYLTGPYEQYF. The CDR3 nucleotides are TGTGCCAGCAGTTACCTTACAGGGCCCTACGAGCAGTACTTC.

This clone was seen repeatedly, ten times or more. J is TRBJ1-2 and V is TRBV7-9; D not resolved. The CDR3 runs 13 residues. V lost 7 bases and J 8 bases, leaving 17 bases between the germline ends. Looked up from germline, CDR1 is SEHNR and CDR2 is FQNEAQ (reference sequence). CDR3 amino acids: CASTLDPGRGYTF. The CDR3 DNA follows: TGTGCCAGCACACTAGACCCTGGAAGGGGCTACACCTTC.

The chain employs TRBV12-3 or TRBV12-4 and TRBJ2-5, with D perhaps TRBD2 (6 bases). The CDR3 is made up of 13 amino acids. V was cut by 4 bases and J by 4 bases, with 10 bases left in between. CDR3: CASSYSGVETQYF. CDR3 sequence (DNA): TGTGCCAGCAGTTACTCGGGGGTAGAGACCCAGTACTTC.

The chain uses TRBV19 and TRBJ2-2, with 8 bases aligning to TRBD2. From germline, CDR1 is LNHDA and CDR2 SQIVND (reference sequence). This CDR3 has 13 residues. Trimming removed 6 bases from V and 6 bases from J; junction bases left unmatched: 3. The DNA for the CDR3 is TGTGCCAGTAGCGGGAGGGCGCCCGGGGAGCTGTTTTTT. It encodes CASSGRAPGELFF.

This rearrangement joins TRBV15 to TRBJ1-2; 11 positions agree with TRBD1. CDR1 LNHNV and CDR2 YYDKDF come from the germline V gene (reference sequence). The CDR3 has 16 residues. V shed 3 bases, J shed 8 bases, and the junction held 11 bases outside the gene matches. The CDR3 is CATSSTGGTGGGGYTF. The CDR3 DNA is TGTGCCACCAGCAGCACGGGTGGGACAGGGGGAGGAGGCTACACCTTC.